This TCR beta chain emerged from a study of shared clonotypes between healthy human individuals. Concerning this clone itself: Its antigen remains unidentified.

Study-wide findings and caveats: Among the subsets, naive ones generally showed larger estimated richness than memory ones.

The germline CDR1 and CDR2 sequences are SGDLS and YYNGEE. The CDR3 has 14 residues. The ends were cut back, 4 bases at V and 0 bases at J, with 11 bases in the middle. Each subset's genomic DNA was shared equally among a number of immunoSEQ plates. The protocol was immunoSEQ multiplex PCR, while the TCRdb copy is restricted to in-frame clones and leaves out a portion. The sample has 190,000 or so clones; 65% to 70% are singletons. The clonotype was recovered from a man under 40 in good health. The chain carries TRBV9 and TRBJ2-7; D possibly corresponds to TRBD1 (5 bases). Sample: memory CD4+ T cells sorted from blood. The sample's subset: CD45RA-negative fraction. CDR3: CASSPGSSSYEQYF. The CDR3 bases are TGTGCCAGCAGCCCAGGGTCGAGCTCCTACGAGCAGTACTTC.